This is a list of T cell receptor beta chains from one sample in a study of early stage breast cancer tumors. Clones were sequenced by immunoSEQ multiplex PCR, and TCRdb holds only the in-frame ones, with some missing. This table has about 21,000 clones, about 78% appearing once. The sequencing input was blood. These receptors came from a person in their sixties with breast cancer. The CDR3 runs from the conserved cysteine through the conserved F or W. The order of the fields is V gene, clone size, J gene, CDR3 protein. Only part of the rows carry a size: once, few, many, or a class if the clone is expanded.

v_gene: TRBV5-1
abundance: .
j_gene: TRBJ1-2
CDR3aa: CASSPGTASYGYTF

v_gene: TRBV11-2
abundance: .
j_gene: TRBJ2-2
CDR3aa: CASSVGQGKSANTGELFF

v_gene: TRBV5-1
abundance: .
j_gene: TRBJ2-3
CDR3aa: CASSPGTSGGSDTQYF

v_gene: TRBV18
abundance: .
j_gene: TRBJ2-2
CDR3aa: CASSTGGNTGELFF

v_gene: TRBV29-1
abundance: .
j_gene: TRBJ2-7
CDR3aa: CSVEDGPYEQYF

v_gene: TRBV7-8
abundance: .
j_gene: TRBJ2-1
CDR3aa: CASSLWGGGRAYNEQFF

v_gene: TRBV6-5
abundance: .
j_gene: TRBJ2-3
CDR3aa: CASSGQSTDTQYF

v_gene: TRBV5-4
abundance: .
j_gene: TRBJ2-5
CDR3aa: CASSLGDRYQETQYF

v_gene: TRBV19
abundance: .
j_gene: TRBJ2-3
CDR3aa: CASSFTDTQYF

v_gene: TRBV6-5
abundance: .
j_gene: TRBJ2-7
CDR3aa: CASSYVGQGEKQYF

v_gene: TRBV7-3
abundance: .
j_gene: TRBJ1-2
CDR3aa: CASSLTVGGGYTF

v_gene: TRBV6-5
abundance: .
j_gene: TRBJ2-1
CDR3aa: CASNSGTSGSREQFF

v_gene: TRBV5-1
abundance: once
j_gene: TRBJ1-2
CDR3aa: CASRTGGLPQSGYTF

v_gene: TRBV30
abundance: .
j_gene: TRBJ2-7
CDR3aa: CAWSVGGSRYEQYF

v_gene: TRBV18
abundance: few
j_gene: TRBJ2-3
CDR3aa: CASSRAAQTDTQYF

v_gene: TRBV27
abundance: .
j_gene: TRBJ2-1
CDR3aa: CASSLYGNEQFF

v_gene: TRBV10-3
abundance: .
j_gene: TRBJ2-1
CDR3aa: CAISEPTLAGSYNEQFF

v_gene: TRBV13
abundance: .
j_gene: TRBJ2-3
CDR3aa: CASSFFTDTQYF

v_gene: TRBV19
abundance: .
j_gene: TRBJ1-2
CDR3aa: CASSILAANYGYTF

v_gene: TRBV4-1
abundance: once
j_gene: TRBJ2-3
CDR3aa: CASSQAPGTTSTDTQYF

v_gene: TRBV10-3
abundance: .
j_gene: TRBJ1-1
CDR3aa: CAINTGPGRNTEAFF

v_gene: TRBV18
abundance: .
j_gene: TRBJ1-2
CDR3aa: CASSPREFNYGYTF

v_gene: TRBV19
abundance: .
j_gene: TRBJ2-1
CDR3aa: CASWGLAGGSSYNEQFF

v_gene: TRBV6-5
abundance: .
j_gene: TRBJ1-1
CDR3aa: CASSYPNTEAFF

v_gene: TRBV6-1
abundance: once
j_gene: TRBJ1-2
CDR3aa: CASTNRDYGYTF

v_gene: TRBV19
abundance: .
j_gene: TRBJ1-5
CDR3aa: CASSPGRTKNVPAQHF

v_gene: TRBV6-6
abundance: .
j_gene: TRBJ2-2
CDR3aa: CASAPGLANTGELFF

v_gene: TRBV7-9
abundance: .
j_gene: TRBJ2-5
CDR3aa: CAHQQGAMSETQYF

v_gene: TRBV6-4
abundance: few
j_gene: TRBJ1-1
CDR3aa: CASSRQWNTEAFF

v_gene: TRBV11-3
abundance: .
j_gene: TRBJ1-1
CDR3aa: CASSFFRGSPEAFF

v_gene: TRBV5-4
abundance: .
j_gene: TRBJ2-5
CDR3aa: CASRASGSGIGETQYF

v_gene: TRBV19
abundance: .
j_gene: TRBJ1-6
CDR3aa: CASCGRTGDSPLHF

v_gene: TRBV5-5
abundance: .
j_gene: TRBJ2-7
CDR3aa: CASSFDISYEQYF

v_gene: TRBV11-3
abundance: medium-sized
j_gene: TRBJ2-7
CDR3aa: CASSLGVQGLYEQYF

v_gene: TRBV5-6
abundance: .
j_gene: TRBJ2-5
CDR3aa: CASSLDETQYF

v_gene: TRBV11-3
abundance: .
j_gene: TRBJ2-1
CDR3aa: CASSLSGRDEQFF

v_gene: TRBV25-1
abundance: .
j_gene: TRBJ2-5
CDR3aa: CASSGVGTSDPQETQYF

v_gene: TRBV11-1
abundance: .
j_gene: TRBJ1-1
CDR3aa: CASSLGTYTTEAFF

v_gene: TRBV5-3
abundance: .
j_gene: TRBJ2-7
CDR3aa: CARSLGTSGRARYEQYF

v_gene: TRBV11-2
abundance: .
j_gene: TRBJ2-5
CDR3aa: CASGGLALSLQTQYF

v_gene: TRBV5-6
abundance: .
j_gene: TRBJ1-4
CDR3aa: CASSTRYYTEFGEKLFF